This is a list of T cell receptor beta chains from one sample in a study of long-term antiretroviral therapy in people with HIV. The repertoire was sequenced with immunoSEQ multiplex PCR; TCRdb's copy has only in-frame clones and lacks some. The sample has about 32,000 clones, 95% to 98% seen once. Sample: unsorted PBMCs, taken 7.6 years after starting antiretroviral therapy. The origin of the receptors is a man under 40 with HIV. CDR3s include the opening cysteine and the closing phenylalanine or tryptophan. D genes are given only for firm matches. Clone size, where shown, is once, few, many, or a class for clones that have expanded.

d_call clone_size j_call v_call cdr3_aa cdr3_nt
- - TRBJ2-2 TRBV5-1 CASSVHINPNTGELFF TGCGCCAGCAGCGTACACATTAACCCGAACACCGGGGAGCTGTTTTTT
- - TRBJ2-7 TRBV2 CASSEQPASYEQYF TGTGCCAGCAGTGAACAACCAGCCTCCTACGAGCAGTACTTC
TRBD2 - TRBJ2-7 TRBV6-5 CASSYSILAGESGYF TGTGCCAGCAGTTACTCGATTCTAGCGGGGGAATCTGGGTACTTC
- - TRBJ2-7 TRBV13 CASSSSSSSAPFEQYF TGTGCCAGCAGCTCATCTAGCTCCTCTGCTCCTTTCGAGCAGTACTTC
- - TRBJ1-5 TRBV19 CASSIYGSDQPQHF TGTGCCAGTAGTATTTACGGGAGCGATCAGCCCCAGCATTTT
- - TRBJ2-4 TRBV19 CASSIGPTGAFGFKNIQYF TGTGCCAGTAGTATAGGCCCGACAGGAGCTTTTGGCTTTAAAAACATTCAGTACTTC
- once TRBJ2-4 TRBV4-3 CASSQDRRQAKNIQYF TGCGCCAGCAGCCAAGATCGGCGTCAAGCCAAAAACATTCAGTACTTC
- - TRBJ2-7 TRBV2 CASSEGGEQYF TGTGCCAGCAGTGAAGGGGGCGAGCAGTACTTC
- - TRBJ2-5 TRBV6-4 CASSDSTRRETQYF TGTGCCAGCAGTGACTCGACTAGGCGAGAGACCCAGTACTTC
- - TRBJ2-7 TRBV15 CATSRDHRSSYEQYF TGTGCCACCAGCAGAGATCACAGGAGCTCCTACGAGCAGTACTTC
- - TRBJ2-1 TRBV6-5 CASSRGNEQFF TGTGCCAGCAGTAGGGGCAATGAGCAGTTCTTC
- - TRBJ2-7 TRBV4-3 CASSQVPESSYEQYF TGCGCCAGCAGCCAAGTCCCCGAGAGCTCCTACGAGCAGTACTTC
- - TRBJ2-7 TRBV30 CAFEKLDRPYEQYF TGTGCCTTTGAAAAACTCGACAGACCCTACGAGCAGTACTTC
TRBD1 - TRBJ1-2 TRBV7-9 CASTAGGGYGYTF TGTGCCAGTACGGCAGGGGGGGGCTATGGCTACACCTTC
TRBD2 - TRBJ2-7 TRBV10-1 CASRAGGASEYF TGCGCCAGCCGGGCGGGAGGGGCTTCCGAGTACTTC
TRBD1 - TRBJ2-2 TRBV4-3 CASSQDTGTGFTGELFF TGCGCCAGCAGCCAAGACACCGGGACAGGGTTCACCGGGGAGCTGTTTTTT
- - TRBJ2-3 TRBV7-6 CASSLWSTVETDTQYF TGTGCCAGCAGCTTATGGTCGACAGTTGAGACTGATACGCAGTATTTT
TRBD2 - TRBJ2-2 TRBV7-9 CASCMQTSLAGELFF TGTGCCAGCTGCATGCAGACTAGCTTAGCCGGGGAGCTGTTTTTT
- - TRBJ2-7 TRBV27 CASSLEARYEQYF TGTGCCAGCAGTTTAGAGGCGCGCTACGAGCAGTACTTC
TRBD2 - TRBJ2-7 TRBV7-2 CASSPGTSGVEPSYEQYF TGTGCCAGCAGCCCCGGGACTAGCGGGGTAGAACCCTCCTACGAGCAGTACTTC
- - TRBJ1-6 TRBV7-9 CASSLGDRNSPLHF TGTGCCAGCAGCTTAGGGGACCGAAATTCACCCCTCCACTTT
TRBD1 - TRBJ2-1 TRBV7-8 CASSLAGTGGEQFF TGTGCCAGCAGCTTAGCGGGCACAGGGGGCGAACAGTTCTTC
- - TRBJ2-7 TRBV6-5 CASSLVVGATYEQYF TGTGCCAGCAGCCTAGTTGTCGGGGCAACCTACGAGCAGTACTTC
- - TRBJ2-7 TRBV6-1 CASTMTDPYEQYF TGTGCCAGCACTATGACAGACCCCTACGAGCAGTACTTC
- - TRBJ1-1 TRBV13 CASSLTVLGLAFF TGTGCCAGCAGCTTAACGGTCCTCGGGTTAGCTTTCTTT
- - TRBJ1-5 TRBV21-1 CATNFRDRGIQPQHF TGTGCCACTAACTTCCGGGACAGGGGGATTCAGCCCCAGCATTTT
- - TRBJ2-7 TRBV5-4 CASSLYGNYEQYF TGTGCCAGCAGCTTATACGGAAACTACGAGCAGTACTTC
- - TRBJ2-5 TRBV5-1 CASSVGETQYF TGCGCCAGCAGCGTAGGTGAGACCCAGTACTTC
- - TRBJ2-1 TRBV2 CASSGRGRSSYNEQFF TGTGCCAGCAGCGGCCGGGGACGGAGCTCCTACAATGAGCAGTTCTTC
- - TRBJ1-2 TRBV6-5 CASSYGLEQFYGYTF TGTGCCAGCAGTTACGGTTTGGAACAGTTCTATGGCTACACCTTC
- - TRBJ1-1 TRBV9 CASSVGGVNTEAFF TGTGCCAGCAGCGTAGGGGGGGTGAACACTGAAGCTTTCTTT
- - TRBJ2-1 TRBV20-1 CSATVYNEQFF TGCAGTGCTACCGTCTACAATGAGCAGTTCTTC
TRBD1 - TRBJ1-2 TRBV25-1 CATLGQVPAYGYTF TGTGCCACCCTCGGACAGGTTCCAGCCTATGGCTACACCTTC
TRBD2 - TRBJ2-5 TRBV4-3 CASSQEGAGGETQYF TGCGCCAGCAGCCAAGAAGGAGCGGGGGGGGAGACCCAGTACTTC
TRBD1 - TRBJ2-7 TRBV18 CASSLGGQGIHYEQYF TGTGCCAGCTCACTAGGGGGACAGGGGATACACTACGAGCAGTACTTC
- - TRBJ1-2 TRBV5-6 CASSFGQSVGYTF TGTGCCAGCAGCTTTGGACAGAGCGTTGGCTACACCTTC
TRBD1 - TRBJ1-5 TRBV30 CAWSTGEGQPQHF TGTGCCTGGTCGACAGGGGAGGGACAGCCCCAGCATTTT
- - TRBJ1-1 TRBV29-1 CSVVTVRNTEAFF TGCAGCGTTGTGACAGTAAGGAACACTGAAGCTTTCTTT
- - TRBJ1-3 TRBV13 CASSLLSIRDTIYF TGTGCCAGCAGCTTACTGAGTATTAGAGACACCATATATTTT